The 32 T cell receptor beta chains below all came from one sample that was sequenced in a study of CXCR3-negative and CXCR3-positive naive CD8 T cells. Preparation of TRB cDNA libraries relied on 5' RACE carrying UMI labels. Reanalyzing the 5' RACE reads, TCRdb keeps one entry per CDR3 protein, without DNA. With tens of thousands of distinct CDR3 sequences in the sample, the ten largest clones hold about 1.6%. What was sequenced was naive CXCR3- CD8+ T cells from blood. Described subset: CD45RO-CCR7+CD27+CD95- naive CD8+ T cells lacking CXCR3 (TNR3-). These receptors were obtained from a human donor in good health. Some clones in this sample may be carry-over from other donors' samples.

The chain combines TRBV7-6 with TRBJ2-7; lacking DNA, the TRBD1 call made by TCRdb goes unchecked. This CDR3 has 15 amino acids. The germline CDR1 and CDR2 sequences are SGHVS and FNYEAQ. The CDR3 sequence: CASSHGQLATYEQYF.

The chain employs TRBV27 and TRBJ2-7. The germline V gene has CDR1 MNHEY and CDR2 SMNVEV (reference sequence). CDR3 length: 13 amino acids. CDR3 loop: CASSLTPGYEQYF.

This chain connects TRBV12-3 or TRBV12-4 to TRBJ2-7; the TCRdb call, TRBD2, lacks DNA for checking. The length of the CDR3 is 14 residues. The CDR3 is CASSFGLEGYEQYF.

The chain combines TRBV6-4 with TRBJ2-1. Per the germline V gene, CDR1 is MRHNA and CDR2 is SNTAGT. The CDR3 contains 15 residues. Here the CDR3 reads CASSDSGDSYNEQFF.

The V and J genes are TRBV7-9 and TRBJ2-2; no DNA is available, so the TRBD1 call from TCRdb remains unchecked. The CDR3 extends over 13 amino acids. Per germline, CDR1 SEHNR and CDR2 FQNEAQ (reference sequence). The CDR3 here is CASSPAQGGELFF.

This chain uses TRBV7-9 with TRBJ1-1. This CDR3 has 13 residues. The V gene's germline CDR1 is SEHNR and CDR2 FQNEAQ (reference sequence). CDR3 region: CASSLGTDTEAFF. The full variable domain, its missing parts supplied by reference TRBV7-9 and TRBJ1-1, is DTGVSQNPRHKITKRGQNVTFRCDPISEHNRLYWYRQTLGQGPEFLTYFQNEAQLEKSRLLSDRFSAERPKGSFSTLEIQRTEQGDSAMYLCASSLGTDTEAFFGQGTRLTVV.

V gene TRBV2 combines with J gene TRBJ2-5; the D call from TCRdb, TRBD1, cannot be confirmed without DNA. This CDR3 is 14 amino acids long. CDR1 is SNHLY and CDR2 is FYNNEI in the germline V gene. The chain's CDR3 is CASQRDNRPGEQYF.

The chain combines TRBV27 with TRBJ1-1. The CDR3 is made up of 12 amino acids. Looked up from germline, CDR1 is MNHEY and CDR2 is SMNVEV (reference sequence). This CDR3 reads CASSYGSSEAFF.

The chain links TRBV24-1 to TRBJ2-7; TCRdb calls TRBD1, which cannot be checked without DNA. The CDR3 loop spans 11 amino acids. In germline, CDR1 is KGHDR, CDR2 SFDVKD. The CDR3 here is CATSDGGKQYF.

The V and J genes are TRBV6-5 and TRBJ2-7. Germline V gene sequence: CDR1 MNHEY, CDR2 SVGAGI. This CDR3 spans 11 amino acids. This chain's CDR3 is CASGQSEEQYF.

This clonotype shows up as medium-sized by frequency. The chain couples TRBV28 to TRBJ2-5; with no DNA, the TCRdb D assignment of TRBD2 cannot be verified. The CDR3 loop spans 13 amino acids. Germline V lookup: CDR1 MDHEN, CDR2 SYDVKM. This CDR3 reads CASTIAGSETQYF.

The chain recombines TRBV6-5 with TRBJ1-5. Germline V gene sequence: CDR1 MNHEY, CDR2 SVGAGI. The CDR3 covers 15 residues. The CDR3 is CASSYYSGGNQPQHF.

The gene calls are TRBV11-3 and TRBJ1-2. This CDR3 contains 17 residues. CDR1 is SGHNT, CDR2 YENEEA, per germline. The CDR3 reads CASSLDRAGRSPYGYTF.

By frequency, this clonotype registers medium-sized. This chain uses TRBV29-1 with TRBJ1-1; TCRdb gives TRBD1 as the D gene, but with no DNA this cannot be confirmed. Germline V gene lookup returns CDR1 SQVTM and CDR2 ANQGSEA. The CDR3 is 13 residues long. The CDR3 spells CSVGTGHNTEAFF. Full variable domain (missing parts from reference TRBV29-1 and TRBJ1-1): SAVISQKPSRDICQRGTSLTIQCQVDSQVTMMFWYRQQPGQSLTLIATANQGSEATYESGFVIDKFPISRPNLTFSTLTVSNMSPEDSSIYLCSVGTGHNTEAFFGQGTRLTVV.

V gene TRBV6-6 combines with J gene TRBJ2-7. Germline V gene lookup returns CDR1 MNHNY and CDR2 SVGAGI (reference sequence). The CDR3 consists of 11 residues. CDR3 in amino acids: CASSYADEQYF.

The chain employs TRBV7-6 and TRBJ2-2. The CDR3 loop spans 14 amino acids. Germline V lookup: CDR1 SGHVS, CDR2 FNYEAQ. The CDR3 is CASSLDGDTGELFF.

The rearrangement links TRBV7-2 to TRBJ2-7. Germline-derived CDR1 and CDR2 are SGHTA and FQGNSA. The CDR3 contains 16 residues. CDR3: CASSLISRPSSYEQYF.

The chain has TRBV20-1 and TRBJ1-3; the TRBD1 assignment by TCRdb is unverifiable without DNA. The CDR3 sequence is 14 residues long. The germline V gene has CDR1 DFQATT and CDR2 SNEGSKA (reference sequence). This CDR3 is CSAPVGFSGNTIYF.

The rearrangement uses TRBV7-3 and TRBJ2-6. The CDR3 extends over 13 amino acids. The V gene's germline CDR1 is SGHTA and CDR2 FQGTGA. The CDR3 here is CASRGPGANVLTF.

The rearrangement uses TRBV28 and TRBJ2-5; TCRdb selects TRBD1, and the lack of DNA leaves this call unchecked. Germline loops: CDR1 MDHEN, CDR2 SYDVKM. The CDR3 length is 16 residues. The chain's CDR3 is CASRSQGRGDRETQYF.

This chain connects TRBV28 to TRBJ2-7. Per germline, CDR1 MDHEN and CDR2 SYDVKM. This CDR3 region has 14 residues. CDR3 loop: CASSLVGNEYEQYF. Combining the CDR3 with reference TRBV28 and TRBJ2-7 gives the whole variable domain DVKVTQSSRYLVKRTGEKVFLECVQDMDHENMFWYRQDPGLGLRLIYFSYDVKMKEKGDIPEGYSVSREKKERFSLILESASTNQTSMYLCASSLVGNEYEQYFGPGTRLTVT.

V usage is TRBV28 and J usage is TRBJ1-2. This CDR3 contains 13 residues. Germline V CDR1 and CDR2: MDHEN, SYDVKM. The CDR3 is CASSLTANYGYTF.

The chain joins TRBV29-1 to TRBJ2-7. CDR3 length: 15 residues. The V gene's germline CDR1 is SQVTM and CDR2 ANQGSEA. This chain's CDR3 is CSVEEVVAGPYEQYF.

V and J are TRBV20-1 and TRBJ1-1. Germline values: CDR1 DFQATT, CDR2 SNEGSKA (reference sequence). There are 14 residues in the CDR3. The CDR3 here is CSAREGGRNTEAFF.

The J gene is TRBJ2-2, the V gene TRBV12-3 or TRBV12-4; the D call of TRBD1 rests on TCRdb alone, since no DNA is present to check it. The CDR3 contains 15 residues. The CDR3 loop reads CASSFGQAPTGELFF.

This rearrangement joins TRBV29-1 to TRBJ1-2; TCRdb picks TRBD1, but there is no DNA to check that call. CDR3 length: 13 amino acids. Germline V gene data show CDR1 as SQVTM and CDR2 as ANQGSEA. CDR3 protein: CSVVGTGSYGYTF.

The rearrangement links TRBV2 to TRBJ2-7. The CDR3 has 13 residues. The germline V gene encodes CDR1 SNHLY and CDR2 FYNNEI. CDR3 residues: CASGRGDSYEQYF. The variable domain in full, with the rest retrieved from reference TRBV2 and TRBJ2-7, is EPEVTQTPSHQVTQMGQEVILRCVPISNHLYFYWYRQILGQKVEFLVSFYNNEISEKSEIFDDQFSVERPDGSNFTLKIRSTKLEDSAMYFCASGRGDSYEQYFGPGTRLTVT.

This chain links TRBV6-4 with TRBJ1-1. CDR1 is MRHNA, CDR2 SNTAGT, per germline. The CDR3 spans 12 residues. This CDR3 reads CASSDMGGEAFF.

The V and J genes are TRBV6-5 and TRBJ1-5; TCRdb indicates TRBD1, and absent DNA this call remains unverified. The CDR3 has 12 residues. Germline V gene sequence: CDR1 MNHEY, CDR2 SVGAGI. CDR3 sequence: CASSNRDQPQHF.

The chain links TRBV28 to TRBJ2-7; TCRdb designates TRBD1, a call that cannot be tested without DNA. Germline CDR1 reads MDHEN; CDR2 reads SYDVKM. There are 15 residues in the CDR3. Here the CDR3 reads CASSLLGAGTYEQYF.

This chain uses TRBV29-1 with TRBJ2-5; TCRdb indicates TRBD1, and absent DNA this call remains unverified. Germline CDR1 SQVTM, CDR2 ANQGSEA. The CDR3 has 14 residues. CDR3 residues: CSVSDGGILQTQYF.

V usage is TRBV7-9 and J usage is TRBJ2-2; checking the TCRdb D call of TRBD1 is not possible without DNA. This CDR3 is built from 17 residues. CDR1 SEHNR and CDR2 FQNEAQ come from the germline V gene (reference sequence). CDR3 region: CASSPGQAGWGTGELFF.